This note documents a single T cell receptor beta chain sequence. Germline loops: CDR1 MDHEN, CDR2 SYDVKM. V was cut by 8 bases and J by 2 bases, with 16 bases left in between. The CDR3 is 14 residues long. The data originate from a study of blood T cell repertoires in COVID-19. As for the study in general: The origin of the acute and convalescent COVID-19 samples was the United States, Italy and Spain.

In the authors' workflow: Amplification from reference gene primers served as the basis for estimated nucleated cell counts. Clones were read by immunoSEQ multiplex PCR, and TCRdb kept only the in-frame ones, dropping some. V and J calls and clone size are those listed in that table; D and trimming were worked out from the DNA. The table records about 320,000 clones, around nine tenths of them present only once. The receptor was derived from a man in his 60s who had recovered from COVID-19. The gene calls are TRBV28 and TRBJ2-7, with TRBD2 as a possible D gene (6 bases). Material for sequencing was PBMCs or T cells enriched from blood (not recorded which). The CDR3 DNA reads as TGTGCCAGCGTCGGAGGGAGGACTACCTACGAGCAGTACTTC. Amino acid sequence: CASVGGRTTYEQYF.